This is a list of T cell receptor beta chains from one sample in a study of blood T cell repertoires in COVID-19. Method: immunoSEQ multiplex PCR; TCRdb's copy keeps in-frame clones and lacks some. Among more than 200,000 clones, approximately 82% were seen once, and the ten largest hold over 1.2%. The specimen was peripheral blood. Receptor source: a woman between 35 and 50 years old who had recovered from COVID-19. CDR3s include the opening cysteine and the closing phenylalanine or tryptophan. A D gene is named only where the DNA matches it firmly. Clone size is given for some rows only: seen once, a few or many times, or a class if the clone is expanded.

CDR3	DNA	D	size	J	V
CASSQDSGEQYF	TGTGCCAGCAGCCAAGACTCGGGCGAGCAGTACTTC	-	few	TRBJ2-7	TRBV3-1/TRBV3-2
CASSLAGWSGEQYF	TGTGCCAGCAGCTTGGCAGGGTGGTCCGGCGAGCAGTACTTC	-	-	TRBJ2-7	TRBV7-9
CASSLLGQAGDTQYF	TGTGCTAGCAGCCTACTCGGACAGGCGGGGGATACGCAGTATTTT	-	-	TRBJ2-3	TRBV7-7
CASSYRGDTGELFF	TGCGCCAGCAGCTATCGGGGGGATACCGGGGAGCTGTTTTTT	TRBD2	-	TRBJ2-2	TRBV5-1
CASSWTENEKLFF	TGTGCCAGCAGCTGGACAGAAAATGAAAAACTGTTTTTT	-	-	TRBJ1-4	TRBV6-6
CASSQGLAGAYEQYF	TGCGCCAGCAGCCAGGGACTAGCGGGGGCCTACGAGCAGTACTTC	TRBD2	-	TRBJ2-7	TRBV4-3
CASSGTNRTANYGYTF	TGTGCCAGCAGCGGGACGAATAGGACAGCTAACTATGGCTACACCTTC	-	-	TRBJ1-2	TRBV9
CASSPGVAGDVEKLFF	TGTGCCAGCAGCCCCGGGGTGGCTGGGGATGTTGAAAAACTGTTTTTT	-	-	TRBJ1-4	TRBV7-9
CATSRTGNYGYTF	TGTGCCACCAGCCGGACAGGAAACTATGGCTACACCTTC	TRBD1	-	TRBJ1-2	TRBV24-1
CASSLTPGQARF	TGTGCCAGCAGTCTGACACCGGGACAAGCCCGATTC	-	-	TRBJ2-7	TRBV6-6
CASSLGGGGYTF	TGTGCCAGCAGCTTGGGGGGAGGCGGCTACACCTTC	-	-	TRBJ1-2	TRBV7-9
CASIQNSGNTIYF	TGTGCCAGCATACAGAACTCTGGAAACACCATATATTTT	-	-	TRBJ1-3	TRBV2
CASSRQLTSGGWADTQYF	TGTGCCAGCAGCCGACAATTGACTAGCGGGGGTTGGGCAGATACGCAGTATTTT	TRBD2	-	TRBJ2-3	TRBV5-4
CASSLGAAQSSYEQYF	TGTGCCAGCAGCTTAGGCGCGGCCCAAAGCTCCTACGAGCAGTACTTC	-	-	TRBJ2-7	TRBV13
CASSARTWTDGELFF	TGTGCCAGCAGCGCCCGTACGTGGACAGACGGGGAGCTGTTTTTT	-	few	TRBJ2-2	TRBV5-4
CASSLPYNSPLHF	TGTGCCAGCAGCCTTCCCTATAATTCACCCCTCCACTTT	-	few	TRBJ1-6	TRBV5-6
CASRTGGIIETQYF	TGCGCCAGTAGGACAGGGGGAATTATAGAGACCCAGTACTTC	TRBD1	-	TRBJ2-5	TRBV5-1
CSASSQRALRDTQYF	TGCAGTGCTAGTAGCCAGCGGGCTTTAAGAGATACGCAGTATTTT	-	-	TRBJ2-3	TRBV20-1
CASSPGQGTYGYTF	TGCGCCAGCAGCCCCGGACAGGGGACCTATGGCTACACCTTC	TRBD1	-	TRBJ1-2	TRBV5-1
CASRRTGNSGNTIYF	TGTGCCAGCAGACGGACAGGCAACTCTGGAAACACCATATATTTT	TRBD1	-	TRBJ1-3	TRBV6-5
CASSKSTAARNEQFF	TGTGCCAGCAGCAAGTCGACGGCCGCGCGGAATGAGCAGTTCTTC	-	-	TRBJ2-1	TRBV21-1
CASSPGSGNTIYF	TGTGCCAGCAGCCCAGGCTCTGGAAACACCATATATTTT	-	few	TRBJ1-3	TRBV7-2
CSGLVGSQGEQFF	TGCAGCGGACTAGTGGGCAGTCAGGGTGAGCAGTTCTTC	-	-	TRBJ2-1	TRBV29-1
CASSQDPTGVGSAEAFF	TGCGCCAGCAGCCAAGACCCGACAGGGGTGGGGAGCGCTGAAGCTTTCTTT	TRBD1	-	TRBJ1-1	TRBV4-3
CASSPDRQETQYF	TGTGCCAGTAGCCCGGACAGACAAGAGACCCAGTACTTC	-	-	TRBJ2-5	TRBV19
CASSLRLIEGETQYF	TGTGCCAGCAGCCTACGACTAATCGAAGGCGAGACCCAGTACTTC	-	-	TRBJ2-5	TRBV11-2
CASSDETGIGEKLFF	TGTGCCAGCAGCGACGAGACAGGGATTGGAGAAAAACTGTTTTTT	TRBD1	-	TRBJ1-4	TRBV7-6
CASSLDRGPYGYTF	TGTGCCAGCAGCCTGGACAGGGGTCCCTATGGCTACACCTTC	TRBD1	-	TRBJ1-2	TRBV5-4
CASSQQDRSEAFF	TGTGCCAGCAGCCAACAGGACAGGTCTGAAGCTTTCTTT	TRBD1	-	TRBJ1-1	TRBV3-1/TRBV3-2
CASSHGGRSYEQYF	TGTGCCAGTAGTCACGGGGGGCGTTCCTACGAGCAGTACTTC	-	-	TRBJ2-7	TRBV19
CASSQDRDKGYGYTF	TGCGCCAGCAGCCAAGACAGGGATAAGGGCTATGGCTACACCTTC	-	-	TRBJ1-2	TRBV4-3
CSASPLAGDTDTQYF	TGCAGTGCTAGTCCACTAGCGGGCGACACAGATACGCAGTATTTT	TRBD2	-	TRBJ2-3	TRBV20-1
CASSIGIQALNYGYTF	TGTGCCAGTAGTATAGGAATTCAGGCCCTTAACTATGGCTACACCTTC	-	-	TRBJ1-2	TRBV19
CASSLLEAGANVLTF	TGTGCCAGCAGCTTGTTGGAGGCTGGGGCCAACGTCCTGACTTTC	-	-	TRBJ2-6	TRBV5-8
CASSSLGQGATGELFF	TGTGCCAGCAGCTCGCTGGGACAGGGGGCTACCGGGGAGCTGTTTTTT	TRBD1	-	TRBJ2-2	TRBV7-2
CASSDGQGGRNEQFF	TGTGCCAGCAGTGATGGACAGGGAGGTCGCAATGAGCAGTTCTTC	TRBD1	-	TRBJ2-1	TRBV6-1
CASSQRLGGIYNEQFF	TGTGCCAGCAGCCAAAGGCTTGGGGGCATCTACAATGAGCAGTTCTTC	-	-	TRBJ2-1	TRBV3-1/TRBV3-2
CASRPTGVHNEQFF	TGTGCCAGTAGACCGACAGGGGTCCACAATGAGCAGTTCTTC	TRBD1	-	TRBJ2-1	TRBV19
CASGDDGAQETQYF	TGTGCCAGCGGCGACGATGGAGCACAAGAGACCCAGTACTTC	-	-	TRBJ2-5	TRBV28
CASSPGQATYEQYF	TGTGCCAGCTCACCCGGACAGGCAACCTACGAGCAGTACTTC	TRBD1	-	TRBJ2-7	TRBV18
CASSAAGNNNEQFF	TGTGCCAGCAGCGCCGCCGGGAACAACAATGAGCAGTTCTTC	-	many	TRBJ2-1	TRBV9
CASTTTGGLEQYF	TGTGCCAGTACCACGACGGGGGGGCTCGAGCAGTACTTC	TRBD2	-	TRBJ2-7	TRBV19
CASTGGGGADNEQFF	TGTGCCAGCACCGGAGGCGGGGGGGCGGACAATGAGCAGTTCTTC	TRBD2	once	TRBJ2-1	TRBV7-9
CAISAGQNTEAFF	TGTGCCATCAGTGCCGGACAGAACACTGAAGCTTTCTTT	-	-	TRBJ1-1	TRBV10-3
CASSESWGDGGELFF	TGCGCCAGCAGTGAGTCGTGGGGAGACGGCGGGGAGCTGTTTTTT	-	few	TRBJ2-2	TRBV10-1
CSVEPGDRRGGGYTF	TGCAGCGTTGAGCCAGGGGATAGGCGAGGGGGTGGCTACACCTTC	-	-	TRBJ1-2	TRBV29-1
CASSQDYGHVNSPLHF	TGCGCCAGCAGCCAAGATTATGGGCACGTAAATTCACCCCTCCACTTT	-	-	TRBJ1-6	TRBV4-1